The source of this T cell receptor (beta chain) is a study of T cells in Graves' hyperthyroidism and ophthalmopathy. This clonotype occurred a few times. Antigen: not known. Study-wide points: Through a model of 13 V-J features, ophthalmopathy was separated from stable hyperthyroidism.

Recently diagnosed hyperthyroidism of less than 2 months' duration affected patients aged 18 to 65. Each diagnosis drew on symptoms, thyroxine, TRAb, thyroid ultrasound and orbital computed tomography findings. CDR3 length equals 14 residues. Germline V gene lookup returns CDR1 DFQATT and CDR2 SNEGSKA (reference sequence). The V gene lost 6 bases and the J gene lost 5 bases, with 17 bases spanning the gap. Regions amplified from RNA transcripts were the TCR beta CDR3 regions. The HTBI primer set served for first-round RT-PCR of the TCR CDR3. TCRdb itself ran the multiplex PCR reads through MiXCR, one entry per CDR3 protein. The sample consists of more than 300,000 distinct CDR3 sequences, about 17% of them appearing once.

Input material: blood. The sequence came from a woman between 25 and 40 years old with Graves' hyperthyroidism that later progressed to Graves' ophthalmopathy. This chain connects TRBV20-1 to TRBJ1-5, with D unclear. Here the CDR3 DNA reads TGCAGTGCCAAAGACGGGAGAATTGATCAGCCCCAGCATTTT. Protein product: CSAKDGRIDQPQHF.